A single sample is the source of the 9 T cell receptor beta chains below, sequenced in a study of blood T cells in healthy people across ages. The use of a sample-barcoded 5' primer and a J-beta primer mix characterized a second PCR of about 6 to 12 cycles. TCRdb reprocessed the 5' RACE reads via MiXCR and lists one record per CDR3 protein. The table records around 800,000 distinct CDR3 sequences, roughly 25% of them present only once. These data were likewise used in another study, on T cells of mothers and their children.

The material sequenced was blood. All receptors come from a boy aged 10-17 years in good health.

This clonotype was seen more than once but under ten times. The DNA for the CDR3 is TGTGCCAGCAGCCCAGAGACAGCGTACAATGAGCAGTTCTTC. Encoded protein: CASSPETAYNEQFF. The chain employs TRBV11-2 and TRBJ2-1; TRBD1 is a possible D gene (5 bases). The CDR3 has 14 residues. V lost 5 bases to trimming and J lost 4 bases, with 12 bases between them. Germline V gives CDR1 SGHAT, CDR2 FQNNGV.

The chain is built from TRBV5-1 and TRBJ1-1; D not resolved. The V gene's germline CDR1 is SGHRS and CDR2 YFSETQ. CDR3 length: 16 amino acids. Trimming stripped 3 bases from V and 7 bases from J, with 22 bases between. CDR3 region: CASSSTYDGVRSEAFF. CDR3 nucleotide sequence: TGCGCCAGCAGCTCGACCTATGACGGAGTTAGGAGTGAAGCTTTCTTT.

Worth noting for this clonotype: Its ends do not fully match the called genes, so a read error is possible. The chain is built from TRBV6-1 and TRBJ2-7, with D perhaps TRBD1 (5 bases). This CDR3 has 15 residues. Looked up from germline, CDR1 is MNHNS and CDR2 is SASEGT. The CDR3 DNA sequence: TGTGCCGGCAGTGAAGGTGGGGCAGCCTCAGAGGAGCAGTACTTC. Its translation is CAGSEGGAASEEQYF.

The chain recombines TRBV7-6 with TRBJ2-3, with no clear D. Trimming left V 4 bases short and J 2 bases short, with 13 bases between. The CDR3 contains 15 residues. From germline, CDR1 is SGHVS and CDR2 FNYEAQ. The CDR3 loop reads CASSSLGRYTDTQYF. The CDR3 region has the DNA TGTGCCAGCAGCTCATTGGGCAGATACACAGATACGCAGTATTTT.

This clonotype was found many times. This chain uses TRBV10-3 with TRBJ2-5, with D unclear. This CDR3 comprises 13 residues. The germline CDR1 and CDR2 sequences are ENHRY and SYGVKD. The ends were cut back, 0 bases at V and 6 bases at J, with 8 bases in the middle. This CDR3 is CAISESKEQTQYF. In nucleotides, the CDR3 is TGTGCCATCAGTGAGTCTAAGGAGCAGACCCAGTACTTC.

This clonotype was counted a few times. The V and J genes are TRBV30 and TRBJ1-1, with 7 nucleotides matching TRBD1. Germline-derived CDR1 and CDR2 are GTSNPN and SVGIG (reference sequence). Germline trimming cut 6 bases from V and 6 bases from J; bases unmatched to any gene: 4. This CDR3 has 11 residues. The DNA for the CDR3 is TGTGCCTGCCCGACAGGGCCTGAAGCTTTCTTT. This sequence encodes CACPTGPEAFF.

On this clonotype itself: Given the absence of the conserved phenylalanine or tryptophan at the CDR3 end, a read error is likely. The CDR3: CASSQEPAGFYEQYL. DNA for the CDR3: TGTGCCAGCAGCCAAGAGCCAGCGGGGTTCTACGAGCAGTACCTC. V and J are TRBV14 and TRBJ2-5; 7 bases fit TRBD2. Near its end, the DNA agrees better with TRBJ2-7, so the J call may be wrong. The CDR3 covers 15 residues. CDR1 is SGHDN, CDR2 FVKESK, per germline.

The V and J genes are TRBV5-1 and TRBJ1-1, with 7 bases matching TRBD1. CDR1 is SGHRS, CDR2 YFSETQ, per germline. The trim removed 3 bases at V and 4 bases at J, leaving 6 bases unmatched. The length of the CDR3 is 14 residues. Here the CDR3 DNA reads TGCGCCAGCAGCTCTACCCCAGGGGGCACTGAAGCTTTCTTT. Translated: CASSSTPGGTEAFF.

Ten or more counts support this clonotype. The gene calls are TRBV28 and TRBJ1-1; 7 positions agree with TRBD1. Per germline, CDR1 MDHEN and CDR2 SYDVKM. The CDR3 runs to 13 residues. J gave up 3 bases and V 3 bases, and 1 base lay outside the gene matches. CDR3 in amino acids: CASSFQGDTEAFF. The CDR3, as DNA: TGTGCCAGCAGTTTTCAGGGGGACACTGAAGCTTTCTTT.